This entry features one T cell receptor (beta chain) sequence. Its specificity is not known. 13 Jbeta primers and 60 Vbeta primers were used for the PCR. Some clones are missing from TCRdb's copy, which holds only in-frame ones; the method was immunoSEQ multiplex PCR. The profile shows fewer than 150,000 clones, approximately 83% of them singletons. This specimen belongs to a study of cytomegalovirus exposure and HLA in healthy donors. This CDR3 region has 14 residues. V was shortened by 4 bases and J by 1 base, with 9 bases between the two germline ends. Germline-derived CDR1 and CDR2 are SGHVS and FNYEAQ. General observations from the study: The study designated 164 TCR beta chains cytomegalovirus-associated. Donors were assumed by presence/absence analyses to have roughly uniform sequencing depth. A few of the chains that were CMV-associated were confirmed in vitro to be specific for CMV antigens.

V and J are TRBV7-6 and TRBJ2-3, with a possible D match to TRBD2 (5 bases). The source is a middle-aged man in good health and CMV-seronegative. The specimen sequenced was PBMCs. CDR3 DNA: TGTGCCAGCAGCTCCCTCGGGGGCACAGATACGCAGTATTTT. Encoded protein: CASSSLGGTDTQYF.